This is a list of T cell receptor beta chains from one sample in a study of control samples from healthy donors and cancer patients. Libraries were prepared by immunoSEQ multiplex PCR; TCRdb keeps only in-frame clonotypes and omits some of them. The sample lists some 20,000 clones; 85% to 90% were seen once. Sequencing was performed on PBMCs. Receptors originate from a man aged 55 to 70 with head and neck cancer. Each CDR3 is given with its conserved first and last residue. The D gene is left open where the match is weak. Clone size is given for some rows only: seen once, a few or many times, or a class if the clone is expanded.

J: TRBJ1-3
D: TRBD1
V: TRBV29-1
size: NA
CDR3: CSVRSGQGADSGNTIYF
DNA: TGCAGCGTCCGCTCGGGACAGGGGGCTGACTCTGGAAACACCATATATTTT

J: TRBJ1-5
D: NA
V: TRBV6-1
size: NA
CDR3: CASSEQELSNQPQHF
DNA: TGTGCCAGCAGTGAACAGGAGCTGAGCAATCAGCCCCAGCATTTT

J: TRBJ2-7
D: TRBD2
V: TRBV6-5
size: NA
CDR3: CASTGTTFYEQYF
DNA: TGTGCCAGTACCGGGACTACTTTCTACGAGCAGTACTTC

J: TRBJ2-3
D: TRBD1
V: TRBV15
size: NA
CDR3: CATSDRVGTDTQYF
DNA: TGTGCCACGTCAGACAGGGTGGGCACAGATACGCAGTATTTT

J: TRBJ1-1
D: NA
V: TRBV30
size: NA
CDR3: CAWGHLNTEAFF
DNA: TGTGCCTGGGGACACTTGAACACTGAAGCTTTCTTT

J: TRBJ2-3
D: NA
V: TRBV19
size: NA
CDR3: CASSIGHLRTQYF
DNA: TGTGCCAGTAGTATTGGCCACCTTCGTACGCAGTATTTT

J: TRBJ1-2
D: TRBD1
V: TRBV5-1
size: NA
CDR3: CASSLGYRGSNYGYTF
DNA: TGCGCCAGCAGCTTGGGTTACAGGGGCTCTAACTATGGCTACACCTTC

J: TRBJ1-6
D: TRBD1
V: TRBV30
size: few
CDR3: CASRGGLGALHF
DNA: TGTGCCTCCAGGGGGGGGTTAGGCGCCCTCCACTTT

J: TRBJ2-7
D: NA
V: TRBV5-1
size: NA
CDR3: CASSLYWSVGSSYEQYF
DNA: TGCGCCAGCAGCTTGTATTGGTCGGTAGGCAGCTCCTACGAGCAGTACTTC

J: TRBJ2-5
D: NA
V: TRBV29-1
size: NA
CDR3: CSVEVGAQETQYF
DNA: TGCAGCGTTGAAGTAGGGGCCCAAGAGACCCAGTACTTC

J: TRBJ1-1
D: NA
V: TRBV5-5
size: NA
CDR3: CASSLVGFGALNTEAFF
DNA: TGTGCCAGCAGCTTGGTCGGTTTTGGTGCACTGAACACTGAAGCTTTCTTT

J: TRBJ2-2
D: NA
V: TRBV30
size: NA
CDR3: CAWKLSANTGELFF
DNA: TGTGCCTGGAAATTGTCAGCTAACACCGGGGAGCTGTTTTTT

J: TRBJ1-2
D: TRBD1
V: TRBV15
size: NA
CDR3: CATSRATGRPAYGYTF
DNA: TGTGCCACCAGCAGAGCGACAGGGAGACCGGCCTATGGCTACACCTTC

J: TRBJ1-1
D: NA
V: TRBV2
size: NA
CDR3: CASSYSGEAFF
DNA: TGTGCCAGCAGCTACAGTGGAGAAGCTTTCTTT

J: TRBJ1-1
D: TRBD1
V: TRBV5-1
size: NA
CDR3: CASSLGAGGETEAFF
DNA: TGCGCCAGCAGCTTGGGGGCAGGGGGCGAAACTGAAGCTTTCTTT

J: TRBJ2-2
D: NA
V: TRBV7-3
size: few
CDR3: CASSPYGSGELFF
DNA: TGTGCCAGCAGCCCATACGGGTCCGGGGAGCTGTTTTTT

J: TRBJ2-3
D: TRBD1
V: TRBV5-8
size: NA
CDR3: CASSPTGGSTDTQYF
DNA: TGTGCCAGCAGCCCCACAGGGGGGAGCACAGATACGCAGTATTTT

J: TRBJ1-3
D: NA
V: TRBV5-6
size: few
CDR3: CASSLGQYSGNTIYF
DNA: TGTGCCAGCAGCTTGGGACAGTACTCTGGAAACACCATATATTTT

J: TRBJ2-6
D: NA
V: TRBV30
size: NA
CDR3: CAWWKAGENGANVLTF
DNA: TGTGCCTGGTGGAAAGCAGGGGAAAACGGGGCCAACGTCCTGACTTTC

J: TRBJ1-4
D: NA
V: TRBV7-2
size: NA
CDR3: CASSFQQSNKKLFF
DNA: TGTGCCAGCAGCTTTCAACAGAGTAATAAAAAACTGTTTTTT

J: TRBJ1-3
D: NA
V: TRBV13
size: NA
CDR3: CASSLVSQNTIYF
DNA: TGTGCCAGCAGCCTAGTTTCCCAGAACACCATATATTTT

J: TRBJ1-6
D: NA
V: TRBV5-1
size: NA
CDR3: CASSLVYRENSPLHF
DNA: TGCGCCAGCAGCTTGGTGTACAGGGAAAATTCACCCCTCCACTTT

J: TRBJ1-2
D: NA
V: TRBV3-1/TRBV3-2
size: once
CDR3: CASSQRGDYGYTF
DNA: TGTGCCAGCAGCCAAAGAGGGGACTATGGCTACACCTTC

J: TRBJ2-5
D: NA
V: TRBV2
size: NA
CDR3: CASTLLGGETQYF
DNA: TGTGCCAGCACCCTATTAGGAGGAGAGACCCAGTACTTC

J: TRBJ2-1
D: NA
V: TRBV19
size: few
CDR3: CASSIDAENEQFF
DNA: TGTGCCAGTAGTATAGATGCAGAGAATGAGCAGTTCTTC

J: TRBJ1-2
D: NA
V: TRBV5-6
size: NA
CDR3: CASSLGRPNYGYTF
DNA: TGTGCCAGCAGCTTGGGCCGGCCCAACTATGGCTACACCTTC

J: TRBJ2-5
D: TRBD2
V: TRBV7-3
size: NA
CDR3: CASSLTSGFQETQYF
DNA: TGTGCCAGCAGCTTAACTAGCGGGTTCCAAGAGACCCAGTACTTC

J: TRBJ2-3
D: TRBD2
V: TRBV7-6
size: NA
CDR3: CASTPPRAGAADTQYF
DNA: TGTGCCAGCACCCCCCCCCGAGCGGGAGCCGCAGATACGCAGTATTTT

J: TRBJ2-7
D: NA
V: TRBV5-4
size: NA
CDR3: CASSLNRAYEQYF
DNA: TGTGCCAGCAGCTTGAACAGAGCCTACGAGCAGTACTTC

J: TRBJ2-7
D: TRBD1
V: TRBV4-1
size: NA
CDR3: CASSPGRDRAGEQYF
DNA: TGCGCCAGCAGCCCAGGTCGGGACAGGGCGGGGGAGCAGTACTTC

J: TRBJ2-5
D: NA
V: TRBV25-1
size: NA
CDR3: CASSETDVQETQYF
DNA: TGTGCCAGCAGTGAAACTGATGTTCAAGAGACCCAGTACTTC

J: TRBJ2-2
D: NA
V: TRBV5-1
size: few
CDR3: CASSVPQTGELFF
DNA: TGCGCCAGCAGCGTTCCTCAGACCGGGGAGCTGTTTTTT

J: TRBJ1-4
D: NA
V: TRBV9
size: NA
CDR3: CASSPNTGGYEEKLFF
DNA: TGTGCCAGCAGCCCCAACACCGGGGGATATGAGGAAAAACTGTTTTTT

J: TRBJ2-2
D: NA
V: TRBV6-5
size: NA
CDR3: CASSIRTGYTGELFF
DNA: TGTGCCAGCAGTATTAGGACTGGCTACACCGGGGAGCTGTTTTTT

J: TRBJ1-5
D: NA
V: TRBV5-1
size: NA
CDR3: CASSPWWGSNQPQHF
DNA: TGCGCCAGCAGCCCATGGTGGGGGAGCAATCAGCCCCAGCATTTT

J: TRBJ1-4
D: NA
V: TRBV3-1/TRBV3-2
size: NA
CDR3: CASSRGRGEKLFF
DNA: TGTGCCAGCAGCCGGGGACGAGGGGAAAAACTGTTTTTT

J: TRBJ2-2
D: NA
V: TRBV7-3
size: NA
CDR3: CASSANNRRGELFF
DNA: TGTGCCAGCAGCGCCAACAACCGCCGTGGGGAGCTGTTTTTT

J: TRBJ1-1
D: TRBD1
V: TRBV3-1/TRBV3-2
size: NA
CDR3: CASSHLDRGNTEAFF
DNA: TGTGCCAGCAGCCATCTGGACAGGGGGAACACTGAAGCTTTCTTT

J: TRBJ1-2
D: NA
V: TRBV3-1/TRBV3-2
size: NA
CDR3: CASSQDSAGLYGYTF
DNA: TGTGCCAGCAGCCAAGATAGCGCGGGACTTTATGGCTACACCTTC

J: TRBJ1-1
D: NA
V: TRBV7-9
size: NA
CDR3: CASSLRRDTEAFF
DNA: TGTGCCAGCAGCTTACGAAGGGACACTGAAGCTTTCTTT

J: TRBJ2-7
D: TRBD2
V: TRBV2
size: once
CDR3: CATPPTSGSEQYF
DNA: TGTGCCACTCCCCCGACTAGCGGGAGCGAGCAGTACTTC

J: TRBJ2-1
D: NA
V: TRBV10-3
size: NA
CDR3: CAISESHHRDSPFYEQFF
DNA: TGTGCCATCAGTGAGTCGCACCACCGGGACTCCCCTTTTTATGAGCAGTTCTTC

J: TRBJ2-1
D: TRBD2
V: TRBV5-1
size: once
CDR3: CASSRGVAGYQSDNEQFF
DNA: TGCGCCAGCAGCCGGGGGGTAGCGGGATATCAATCGGACAATGAGCAGTTCTTC

J: TRBJ1-1
D: NA
V: TRBV7-2
size: NA
CDR3: CASSRLRNTEAFF
DNA: TGTGCCAGCAGCCGTCTGAGGAACACTGAAGCTTTCTTT

J: TRBJ1-2
D: NA
V: TRBV7-9
size: few
CDR3: CASSNSGRNYGYTF
DNA: TGTGCCAGCAGCAATAGCGGCAGGAACTATGGCTACACCTTC

J: TRBJ1-4
D: NA
V: TRBV19
size: NA
CDR3: CASRFEGTTNEKLFF
DNA: TGTGCCAGTAGGTTCGAGGGGACAACTAATGAAAAACTGTTTTTT

J: TRBJ1-2
D: TRBD1
V: TRBV6-5
size: NA
CDR3: CASNPGQGIGYGYTF
DNA: TGTGCCAGCAACCCTGGACAGGGGATCGGCTATGGCTACACCTTC

J: TRBJ2-1
D: NA
V: TRBV30
size: NA
CDR3: CAWSVGNYNEQFF
DNA: TGTGCCTGGAGTGTAGGGAACTACAATGAGCAGTTCTTC